This TCR beta chain was documented in a study of blood T cell repertoires in COVID-19. The repertoire was sequenced with immunoSEQ multiplex PCR; TCRdb's copy has only in-frame clones and lacks some. The sample has some 240,000 clones, approximately 89% seen once; the top ten hold approximately 10%. This CDR3 has 14 residues. Germline CDR1 reads MDHEN; CDR2 reads SYDVKM. With 11 bases clipped from V and 7 bases from J, the junction kept 15 bases outside the gene matches. The source of this sequence is a woman aged 70 to 79 with COVID-19, enrolled during active disease. This rearrangement joins TRBV28 to TRBJ1-2; 8 positions agree with TRBD1. The specimen was peripheral blood. The CDR3 here is CAALLGTGGRGYTF. The CDR3 DNA reads as TGTGCCGCCCTCTTAGGGACAGGAGGGCGTGGCTACACCTTC.